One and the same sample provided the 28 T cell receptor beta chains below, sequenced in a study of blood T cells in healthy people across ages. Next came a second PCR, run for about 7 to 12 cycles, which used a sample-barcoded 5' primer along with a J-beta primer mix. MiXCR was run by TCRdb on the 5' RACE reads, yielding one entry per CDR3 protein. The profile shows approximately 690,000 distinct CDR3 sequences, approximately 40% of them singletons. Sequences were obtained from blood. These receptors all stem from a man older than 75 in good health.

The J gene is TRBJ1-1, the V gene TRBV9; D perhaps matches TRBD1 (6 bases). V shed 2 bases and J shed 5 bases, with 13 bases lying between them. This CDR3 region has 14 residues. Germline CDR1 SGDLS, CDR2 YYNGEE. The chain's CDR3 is CASSVGGQWTEAFF. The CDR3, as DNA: TGTGCCAGCAGCGTCGGGGGGCAATGGACTGAAGCTTTCTTT.

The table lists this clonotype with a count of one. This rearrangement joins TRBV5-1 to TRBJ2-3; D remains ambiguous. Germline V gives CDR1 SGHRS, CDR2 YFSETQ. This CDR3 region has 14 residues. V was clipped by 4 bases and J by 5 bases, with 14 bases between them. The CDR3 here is CASSLEGHGDTQYF. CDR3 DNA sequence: TGCGCCAGCAGCCTGGAAGGGCACGGAGATACGCAGTATTTT.

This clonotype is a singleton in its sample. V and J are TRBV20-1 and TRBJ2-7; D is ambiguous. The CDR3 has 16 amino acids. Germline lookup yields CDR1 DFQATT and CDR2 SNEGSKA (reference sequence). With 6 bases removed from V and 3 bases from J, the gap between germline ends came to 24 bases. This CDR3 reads CSAKPRICGYNYEQYF. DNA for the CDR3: TGCAGTGCCAAACCTAGAATCTGTGGGTATAACTACGAGCAGTACTTC.

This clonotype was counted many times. CDR3 residues: CASIFRREQFF. In DNA form, the CDR3 reads TGTGCCAGCATTTTTAGACGTGAGCAGTTCTTC. The chain links TRBV27 to TRBJ2-1; unclear D gene. From germline, CDR1 is MNHEY and CDR2 SMNVEV (reference sequence). CDR3 size: 11 residues. The V and J ends lost 7 bases and 9 bases respectively, with 10 bases between them.

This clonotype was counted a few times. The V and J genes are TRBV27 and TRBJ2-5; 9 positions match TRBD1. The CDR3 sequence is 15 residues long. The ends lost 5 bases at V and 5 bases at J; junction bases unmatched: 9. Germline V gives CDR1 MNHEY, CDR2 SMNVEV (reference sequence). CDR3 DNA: TGTGCCAGCAGTACTACAGGGGGCGGCTCGGAGACCCAGTACTTC. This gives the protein CASSTTGGGSETQYF.

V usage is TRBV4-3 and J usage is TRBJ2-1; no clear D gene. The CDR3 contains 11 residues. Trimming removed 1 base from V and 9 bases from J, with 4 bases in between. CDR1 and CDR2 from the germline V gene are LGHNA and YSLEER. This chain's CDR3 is CASSQATEQFF. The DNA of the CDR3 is TGCGCCAGCAGCCAAGCGACTGAGCAGTTCTTC.

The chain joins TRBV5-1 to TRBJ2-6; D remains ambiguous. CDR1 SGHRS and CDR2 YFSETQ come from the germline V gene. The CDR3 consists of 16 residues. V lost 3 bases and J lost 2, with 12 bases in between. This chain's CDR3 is CASSYWMSTGANVLTF. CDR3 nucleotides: TGCGCCAGCAGCTACTGGATGAGTACTGGGGCCAACGTCCTGACTTTC.

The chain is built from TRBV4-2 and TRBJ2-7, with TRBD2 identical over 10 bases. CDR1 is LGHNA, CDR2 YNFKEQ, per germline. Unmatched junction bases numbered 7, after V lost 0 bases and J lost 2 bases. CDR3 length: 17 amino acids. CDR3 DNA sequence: TGTGCCAGCAGCCAAGATGCCAAGCGGGGGGGGACCTACGAGCAGTACTTC. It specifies CASSQDAKRGGTYEQYF.

CDR3 residues: CASSRHLNTGELFF. The CDR3 DNA reads as TGTGCCAGCAGCCGCCATCTGAACACCGGGGAGCTGTTTTTT. The J gene is TRBJ2-2, the V gene TRBV6-2 or TRBV6-3; D is unclear. The CDR3 covers 14 residues. The germline V and J ends were trimmed by 6 bases and 1 base, with 9 bases remaining between them. Germline V CDR1 and CDR2: MNHEY, SVGEGT.

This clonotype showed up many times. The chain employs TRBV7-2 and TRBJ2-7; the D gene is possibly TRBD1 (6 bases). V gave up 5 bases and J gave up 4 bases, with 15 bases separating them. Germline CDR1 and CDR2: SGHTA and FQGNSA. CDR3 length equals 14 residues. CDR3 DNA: TGTGCCAGCAGCACCCAAGGGGGTTCATACGAGCAGTACTTC. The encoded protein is CASSTQGGSYEQYF.

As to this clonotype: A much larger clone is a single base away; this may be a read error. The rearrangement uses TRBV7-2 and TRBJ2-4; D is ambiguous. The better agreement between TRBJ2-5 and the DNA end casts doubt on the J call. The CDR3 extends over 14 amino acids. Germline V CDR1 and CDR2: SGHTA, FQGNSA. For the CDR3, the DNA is TGTGCCAGCAGCCCCCAGACCCCCCAAGAGACCCAGTACTTC. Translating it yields CASSPQTPQETQYF.

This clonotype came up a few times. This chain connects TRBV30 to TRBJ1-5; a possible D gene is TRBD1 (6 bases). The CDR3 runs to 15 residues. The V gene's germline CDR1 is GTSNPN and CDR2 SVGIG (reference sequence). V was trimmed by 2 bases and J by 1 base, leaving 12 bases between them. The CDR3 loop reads CAWSSGTLSNQPQHF. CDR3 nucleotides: TGTGCCTGGAGTTCCGGGACATTAAGCAATCAGCCCCAGCATTTT.

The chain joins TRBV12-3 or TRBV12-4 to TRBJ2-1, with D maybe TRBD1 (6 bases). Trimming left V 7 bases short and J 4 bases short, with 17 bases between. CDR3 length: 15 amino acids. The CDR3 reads CASTPQGEVYNEQFF. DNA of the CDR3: TGTGCCAGCACCCCACAGGGTGAGGTTTACAATGAGCAGTTCTTC.

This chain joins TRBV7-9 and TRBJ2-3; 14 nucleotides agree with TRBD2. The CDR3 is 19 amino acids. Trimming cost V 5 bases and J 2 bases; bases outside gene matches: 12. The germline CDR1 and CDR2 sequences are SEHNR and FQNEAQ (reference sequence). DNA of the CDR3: TGTGCCAGCAGCCAAGGGACTAGCGGGGGCTTAACCTCCACAGATACGCAGTATTTT. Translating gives CASSQGTSGGLTSTDTQYF.

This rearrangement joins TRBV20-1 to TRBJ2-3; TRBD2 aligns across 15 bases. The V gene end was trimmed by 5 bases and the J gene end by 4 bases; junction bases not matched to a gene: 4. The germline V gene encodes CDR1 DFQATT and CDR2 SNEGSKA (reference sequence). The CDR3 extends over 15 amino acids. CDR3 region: CSASGLAGGADTQYF. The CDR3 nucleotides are TGCAGTGCTTCGGGACTAGCGGGAGGAGCAGATACGCAGTATTTT.

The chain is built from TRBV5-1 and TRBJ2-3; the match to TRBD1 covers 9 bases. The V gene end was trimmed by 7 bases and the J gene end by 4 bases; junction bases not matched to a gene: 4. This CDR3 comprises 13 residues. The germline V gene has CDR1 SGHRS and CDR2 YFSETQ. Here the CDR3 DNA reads TGCGCCAGCCGGACAGGGGAACCAGATACGCAGTATTTT. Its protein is CASRTGEPDTQYF.

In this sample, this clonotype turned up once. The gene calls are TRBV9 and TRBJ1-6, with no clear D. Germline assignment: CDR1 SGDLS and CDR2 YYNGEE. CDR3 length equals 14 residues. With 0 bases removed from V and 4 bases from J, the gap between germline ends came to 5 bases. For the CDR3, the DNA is TGTGCCAGCAGCGTAGATCCTTATAATTCACCCCTCCACTTT. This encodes CASSVDPYNSPLHF.

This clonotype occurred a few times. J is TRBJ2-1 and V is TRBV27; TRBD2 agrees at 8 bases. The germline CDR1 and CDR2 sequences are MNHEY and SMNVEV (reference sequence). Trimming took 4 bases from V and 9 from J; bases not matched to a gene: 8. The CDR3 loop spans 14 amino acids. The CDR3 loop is CASSYGGGRGEQFF. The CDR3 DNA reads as TGTGCCAGCAGTTACGGGGGGGGGCGGGGTGAGCAGTTCTTC.

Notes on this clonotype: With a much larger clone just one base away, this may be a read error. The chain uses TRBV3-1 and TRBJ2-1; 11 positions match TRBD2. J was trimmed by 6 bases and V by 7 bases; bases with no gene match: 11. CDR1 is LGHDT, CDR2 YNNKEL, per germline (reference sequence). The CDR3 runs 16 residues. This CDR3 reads CASTIGSGRAGNEQFF. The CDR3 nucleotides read TGTGCCAGCACCATTGGTAGCGGGAGGGCGGGCAATGAGCAGTTCTTC.

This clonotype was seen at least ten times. CDR3 bases: TGTGCCAGCAGCTTAGTCGGTTTTAGCGGGGACTACAATGAGCAGTTCTTC. Protein: CASSLVGFSGDYNEQFF. V usage is TRBV7-2 and J usage is TRBJ2-1; 8 bases fit TRBD2. The CDR3 extends over 17 amino acids. CDR1 SGHTA and CDR2 FQGNSA come from the germline V gene. The trim removed 1 base at V and 3 bases at J, leaving 8 bases unmatched.

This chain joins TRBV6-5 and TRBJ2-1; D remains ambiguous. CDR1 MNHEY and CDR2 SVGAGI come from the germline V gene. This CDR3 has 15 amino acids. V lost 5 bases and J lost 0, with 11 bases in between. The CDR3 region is CASSQTLTSYNEQFF. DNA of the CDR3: TGTGCCAGCAGTCAGACCCTGACCTCCTACAATGAGCAGTTCTTC.

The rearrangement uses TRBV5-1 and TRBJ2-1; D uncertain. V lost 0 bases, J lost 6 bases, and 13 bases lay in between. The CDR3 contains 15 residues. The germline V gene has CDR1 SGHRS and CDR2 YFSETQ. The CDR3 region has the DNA TGCGCCAGCAGCTTGGCCGGCATCCTAGGCAATGAGCAGTTCTTC. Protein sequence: CASSLAGILGNEQFF.

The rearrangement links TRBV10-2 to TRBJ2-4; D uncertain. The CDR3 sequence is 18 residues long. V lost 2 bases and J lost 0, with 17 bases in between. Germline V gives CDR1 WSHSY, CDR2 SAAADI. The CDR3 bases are TGCGCCAGCAGTGAGCTACCTGATGGCGGATTAGCCAAAAACATTCAGTACTTC. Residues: CASSELPDGGLAKNIQYF.

This CDR3 reads CASRPSGGGNNEQFF. In DNA form, the CDR3 reads TGTGCCAGCAGACCTAGCGGGGGGGGTAACAATGAGCAGTTCTTC. The V call is TRBV11-2, the J call TRBJ2-1; 12 bases are shared with TRBD2. This CDR3 spans 15 amino acids. J lost 5 bases, V lost 6 bases, and 5 bases had no gene match. The V gene's germline CDR1 is SGHAT and CDR2 FQNNGV.

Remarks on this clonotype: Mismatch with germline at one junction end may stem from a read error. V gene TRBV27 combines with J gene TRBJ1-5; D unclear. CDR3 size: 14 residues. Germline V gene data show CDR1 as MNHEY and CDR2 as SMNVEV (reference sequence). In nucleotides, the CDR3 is TGTGTCAGCAGTTTCTTGGGCAGCAATCAGCCCCAGCATTTT. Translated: CVSSFLGSNQPQHF.

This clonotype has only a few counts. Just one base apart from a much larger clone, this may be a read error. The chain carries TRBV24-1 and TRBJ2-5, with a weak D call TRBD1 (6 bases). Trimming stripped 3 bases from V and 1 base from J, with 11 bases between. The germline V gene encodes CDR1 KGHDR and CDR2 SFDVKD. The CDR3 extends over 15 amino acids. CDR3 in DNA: TGTGCCACCAGTGATGGGGGCAGGGGCCAAGAGACCCAGTACTTC. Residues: CATSDGGRGQETQYF.

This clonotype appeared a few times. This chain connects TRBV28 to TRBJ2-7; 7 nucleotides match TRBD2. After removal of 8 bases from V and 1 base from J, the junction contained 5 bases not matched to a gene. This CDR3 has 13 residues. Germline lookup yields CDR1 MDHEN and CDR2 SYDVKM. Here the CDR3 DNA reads TGTGCCAGCCAATCCGGGGGGTCCTACGAGCAGTACTTC. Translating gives CASQSGGSYEQYF.

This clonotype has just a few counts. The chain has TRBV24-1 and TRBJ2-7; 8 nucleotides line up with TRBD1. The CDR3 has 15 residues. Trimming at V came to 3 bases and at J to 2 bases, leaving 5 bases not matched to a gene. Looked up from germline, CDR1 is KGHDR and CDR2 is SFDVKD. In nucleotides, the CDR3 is TGTGCCACCAGTGATGACGGACAGGGAGCCTACGAGCAGTACTTC. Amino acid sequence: CATSDDGQGAYEQYF.